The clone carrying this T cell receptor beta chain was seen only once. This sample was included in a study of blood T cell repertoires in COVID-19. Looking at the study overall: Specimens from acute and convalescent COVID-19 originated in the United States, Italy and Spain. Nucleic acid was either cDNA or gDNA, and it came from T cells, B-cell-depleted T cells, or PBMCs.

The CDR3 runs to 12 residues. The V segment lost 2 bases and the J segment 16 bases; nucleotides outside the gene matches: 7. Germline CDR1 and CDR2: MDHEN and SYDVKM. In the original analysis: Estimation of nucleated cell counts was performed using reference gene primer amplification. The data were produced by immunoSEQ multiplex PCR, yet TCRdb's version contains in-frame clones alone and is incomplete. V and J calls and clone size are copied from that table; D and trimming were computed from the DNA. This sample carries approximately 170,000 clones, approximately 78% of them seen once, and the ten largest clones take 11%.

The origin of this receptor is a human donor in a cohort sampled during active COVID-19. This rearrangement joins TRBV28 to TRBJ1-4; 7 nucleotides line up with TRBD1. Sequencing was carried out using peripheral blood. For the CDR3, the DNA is TGTGCCAGCAGTTTACTAGGGGGCGGCTCGTTTTTT. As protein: CASSLLGGGSFF.